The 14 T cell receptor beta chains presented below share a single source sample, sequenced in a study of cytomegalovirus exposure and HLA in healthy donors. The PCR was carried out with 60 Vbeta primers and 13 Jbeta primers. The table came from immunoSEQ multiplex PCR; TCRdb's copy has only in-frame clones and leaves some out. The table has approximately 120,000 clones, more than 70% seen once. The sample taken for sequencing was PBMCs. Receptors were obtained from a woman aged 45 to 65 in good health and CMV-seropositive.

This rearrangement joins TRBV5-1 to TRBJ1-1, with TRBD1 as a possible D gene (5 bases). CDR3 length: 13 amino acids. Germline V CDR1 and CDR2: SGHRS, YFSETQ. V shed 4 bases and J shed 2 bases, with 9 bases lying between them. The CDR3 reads CASSGGLNTEAFF. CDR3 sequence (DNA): TGCGCCAGCAGCGGGGGACTCAACACTGAAGCTTTCTTT.

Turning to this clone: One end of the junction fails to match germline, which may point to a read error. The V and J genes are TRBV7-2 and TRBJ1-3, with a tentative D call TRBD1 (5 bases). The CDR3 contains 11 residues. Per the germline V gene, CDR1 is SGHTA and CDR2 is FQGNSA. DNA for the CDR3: TGTGCCAGCAGTAGGGGAAGCACCATATATTTT. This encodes CASSRGSTIYF.

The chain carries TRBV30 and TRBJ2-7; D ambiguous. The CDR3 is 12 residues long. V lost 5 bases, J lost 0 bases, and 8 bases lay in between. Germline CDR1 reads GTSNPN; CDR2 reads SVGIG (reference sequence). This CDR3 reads CAWDRSSYEQYF. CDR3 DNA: TGTGCCTGGGACCGGAGCTCCTACGAGCAGTACTTC.

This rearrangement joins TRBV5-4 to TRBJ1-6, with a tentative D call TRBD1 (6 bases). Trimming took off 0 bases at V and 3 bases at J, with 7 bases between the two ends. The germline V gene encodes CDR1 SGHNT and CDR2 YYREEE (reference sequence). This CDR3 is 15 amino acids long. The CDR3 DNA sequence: TGTGCCAGCAGCTTGGAGGGGGTCTATAATTCACCCCTCCACTTT. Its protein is CASSLEGVYNSPLHF.

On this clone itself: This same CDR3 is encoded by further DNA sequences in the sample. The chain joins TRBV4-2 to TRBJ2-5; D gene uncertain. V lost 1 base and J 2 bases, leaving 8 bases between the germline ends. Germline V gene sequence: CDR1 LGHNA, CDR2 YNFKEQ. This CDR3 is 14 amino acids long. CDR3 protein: CASSQGHFQETQYF. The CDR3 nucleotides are TGTGCCAGCAGCCAAGGTCATTTTCAAGAGACCCAGTACTTC.

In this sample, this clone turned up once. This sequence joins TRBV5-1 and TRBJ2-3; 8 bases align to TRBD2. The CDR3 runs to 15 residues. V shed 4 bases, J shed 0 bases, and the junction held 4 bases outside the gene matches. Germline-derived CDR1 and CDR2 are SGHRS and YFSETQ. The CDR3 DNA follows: TGCGCCAGCAGCCCCCAGCGGGGGAGCACAGATACGCAGTATTTT. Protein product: CASSPQRGSTDTQYF.

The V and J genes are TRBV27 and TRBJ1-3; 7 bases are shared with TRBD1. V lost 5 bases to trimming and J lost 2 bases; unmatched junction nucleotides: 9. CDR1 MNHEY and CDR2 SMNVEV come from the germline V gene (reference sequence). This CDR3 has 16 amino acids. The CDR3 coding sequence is TGTGCCAGCAGTCGCAGGGCGGGACAGCCTGGAAACACCATATATTTT. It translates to CASSRRAGQPGNTIYF.

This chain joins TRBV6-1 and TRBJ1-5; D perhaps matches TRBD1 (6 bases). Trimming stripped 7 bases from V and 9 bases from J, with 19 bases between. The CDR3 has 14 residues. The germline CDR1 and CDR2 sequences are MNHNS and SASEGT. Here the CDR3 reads CASNRDTLKLPQHF. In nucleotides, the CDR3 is TGTGCCAGCAATCGGGACACCCTGAAGCTGCCCCAGCATTTT.

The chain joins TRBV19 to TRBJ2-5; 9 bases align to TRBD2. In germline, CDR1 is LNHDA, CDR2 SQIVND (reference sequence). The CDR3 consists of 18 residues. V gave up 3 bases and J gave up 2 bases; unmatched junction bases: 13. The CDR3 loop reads CASSIKSRFAGGQETQYF. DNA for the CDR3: TGTGCCAGTAGTATTAAGTCACGATTCGCGGGAGGGCAAGAGACCCAGTACTTC. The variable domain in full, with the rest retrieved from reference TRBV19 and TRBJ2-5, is DGGITQSPKYLFRKEGQNVTLSCEQNLNHDAMYWYRQDPGQGLRLIYYSQIVNDFQKGDIAEGYSVSREKKESFPLTVTSAQKNPTAFYLCASSIKSRFAGGQETQYFGPGTRLLVL.

This CDR3 is CASKTSGGIPSYEQYF. Written as DNA, the CDR3 is TGTGCCTCAAAGACTAGCGGGGGGATCCCCTCCTACGAGCAGTACTTC. The genes are TRBV30 and TRBJ2-5; the match to TRBD2 covers 13 bases. Near its end, the DNA agrees better with TRBJ2-7, so the J call may be wrong. The CDR3 has 16 amino acids. Germline assignment: CDR1 GTSNPN and CDR2 SVGIG (reference sequence).

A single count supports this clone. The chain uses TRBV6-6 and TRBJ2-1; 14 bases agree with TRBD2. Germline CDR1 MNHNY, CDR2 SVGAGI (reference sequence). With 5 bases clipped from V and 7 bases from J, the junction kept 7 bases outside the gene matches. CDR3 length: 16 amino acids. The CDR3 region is CASSTRGLAGENEQFF. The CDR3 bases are TGTGCCAGCAGTACCCGGGGACTAGCGGGAGAAAATGAGCAGTTCTTC.

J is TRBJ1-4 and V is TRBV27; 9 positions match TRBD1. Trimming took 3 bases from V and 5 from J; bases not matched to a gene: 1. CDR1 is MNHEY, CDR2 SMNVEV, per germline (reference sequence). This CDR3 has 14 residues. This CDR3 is CASSLGTGNEKLFF. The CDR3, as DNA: TGTGCCAGCAGTTTGGGGACAGGGAATGAAAAACTGTTTTTT. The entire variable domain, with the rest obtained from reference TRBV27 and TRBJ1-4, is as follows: EAQVTQNPRYLITVTGKKLTVTCSQNMNHEYMSWYRQDPGLGLRQIYYSMNVEVTDKGDVPEGYKVSRKEKRNFPLILESPSPNQTSLYFCASSLGTGNEKLFFGSGTQLSVL.

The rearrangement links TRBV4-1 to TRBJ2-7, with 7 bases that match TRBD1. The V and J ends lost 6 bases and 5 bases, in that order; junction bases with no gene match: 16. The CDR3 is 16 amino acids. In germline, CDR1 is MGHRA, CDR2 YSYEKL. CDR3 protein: CASSPFGRGSSDEQYF. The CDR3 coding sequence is TGCGCCAGCAGTCCCTTTGGCAGGGGGAGTAGCGACGAGCAGTACTTC.

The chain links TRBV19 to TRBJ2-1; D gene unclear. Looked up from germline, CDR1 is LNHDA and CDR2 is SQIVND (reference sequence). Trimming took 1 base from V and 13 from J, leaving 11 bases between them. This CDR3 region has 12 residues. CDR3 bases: TGTGCCAGTAGTATAGGGAGTAATTCCCAGTTCTTC. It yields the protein CASSIGSNSQFF.